These 24 T cell receptor beta chains came from one sample sequenced in a study of vaccination effects on CD4 cells after COVID-19. Their cognate antigens are unknown. CD4+ T cells specific for antigen were expanded with viral peptide pools by the ViraFEST assay before sequencing. With 10 days of culture completed, CD4+ T cells were isolated. Clones were read by immunoSEQ multiplex PCR, and TCRdb kept only the in-frame ones, dropping some. This sample has approximately 82,000 clones; approximately 81% occur once, and the top ten carry approximately 1.7%. Specimen: CD4+ T cells from PBMCs cultured with HCoV-229E spike peptides, collected before COVID-19 vaccination. All receptors come from a human donor who received a COVID-19 vaccine.

V usage is TRBV5-1 and J usage is TRBJ1-1; D is ambiguous. The CDR3 contains 15 residues. Per the germline V gene, CDR1 is SGHRS and CDR2 is YFSETQ. The V and J ends lost 4 bases and 1 base respectively, with 14 bases between them. As DNA, the CDR3 is TGCGCCAGCAGCCCAAGGCGTGCGGAGAACACTGAAGCTTTCTTT. The encoded protein is CASSPRRAENTEAFF.

This clone was counted only a few times. The CDR3 region is CASSEAGSGPYEQYV. The CDR3 bases are TGTGCCAGCAGTGAAGCCGGGTCTGGTCCCTACGAGCAGTACGTC. The chain recombines TRBV6-1 with TRBJ2-7, with D unresolved. CDR1 and CDR2 (germline): MNHNS, SASEGT. Trimming stripped 0 bases from V and 2 bases from J, with 11 bases between. The CDR3 covers 15 residues.

This rearrangement joins TRBV19 to TRBJ1-1; 7 bases line up with TRBD1. The CDR3 consists of 15 residues. V lost 5 bases, J lost 3 bases, and 9 bases stayed unmatched. In germline, CDR1 is LNHDA, CDR2 SQIVND (reference sequence). The CDR3 nucleotides are TGTGCCAGTAGTGTGAACAGGGGAGCTGACACTGAAGCTTTCTTT. Protein sequence: CASSVNRGADTEAFF. The full variable domain, with the rest looked up from reference TRBV19 and TRBJ1-1, is DGGITQSPKYLFRKEGQNVTLSCEQNLNHDAMYWYRQDPGQGLRLIYYSQIVNDFQKGDIAEGYSVSREKKESFPLTVTSAQKNPTAFYLCASSVNRGADTEAFFGQGTRLTVV.

The CDR3 sequence is CASSELARRYLNTEAFF. The CDR3 DNA reads TGTGCCAGCAGTGAATTGGCACGCCGGTACTTGAACACTGAAGCTTTCTTT. The rearrangement joins TRBV6-1 to TRBJ1-1; D is uncertain. This CDR3 comprises 17 residues. The germline CDR1 and CDR2 sequences are MNHNS and SASEGT. Trimming left V 2 bases short and J 0 bases short, with 16 bases between.

CDR3 nucleotides: TGTGCCAGCAGCTCAGAGGGGACTCTGGCAGGGACGCAGTATTTT. This codes for CASSSEGTLAGTQYF. The V and J genes are TRBV7-6 and TRBJ2-3; D might be TRBD2 (6 bases). This CDR3 comprises 15 residues. V shed 4 bases and J shed 9 bases, with 20 bases lying between them. Germline CDR1 and CDR2: SGHVS and FNYEAQ.

The rearrangement links TRBV9 to TRBJ2-7, with 8 nucleotides matching TRBD1. The V gene end was trimmed by 1 base and the J gene end by 6 bases; junction bases not matched to a gene: 9. The CDR3 runs to 15 residues. Germline lookup yields CDR1 SGDLS and CDR2 YYNGEE. The CDR3 nucleotides read TGTGCCAGCAGCGTACAGACAGGGGCATCGGGCGAGCAGTACGTC. Its protein is CASSVQTGASGEQYV.

This chain uses TRBV5-1 with TRBJ1-4; no reliable D call. The CDR3 consists of 14 residues. In germline, CDR1 is SGHRS, CDR2 YFSETQ. Trimming shortened V by 1 base and J by 0 bases, and 4 bases separated the two germline ends. CDR3 bases: TGCGCCAGCAGCTTGACTTCAACTAATGAAAAACTGTTTTTT. It is translated as CASSLTSTNEKLFF.

This clone came up a few times. This chain links TRBV6-1 with TRBJ1-6, with a weak D call TRBD1 (6 bases). The V end lost 1 base, the J end lost 5 bases, and 9 bases lay between the germline ends. The CDR3 sequence is 15 residues long. Germline CDR1 is MNHNS and CDR2 is SASEGT. CDR3 protein: CASSEGRGDNSPLHF. For the CDR3, the DNA is TGTGCCAGCAGTGAAGGCAGGGGCGATAATTCACCCCTCCACTTT.

V is TRBV11-1 and J is TRBJ2-5, with a tentative D call TRBD2 (6 bases). V was shortened by 2 bases and J by 4 bases, with 17 bases between the two germline ends. This CDR3 comprises 16 residues. Germline V lookup: CDR1 SGHAT, CDR2 FQDESV (reference sequence). Written as DNA, the CDR3 is TGTGCCAGCAGCTTAAGGAGGGGTATTTCGGGAGAGACCCAGTACTTC. It is translated as CASSLRRGISGETQYF.

This sequence joins TRBV30 and TRBJ2-5; D possibly corresponds to TRBD2 (6 bases). Trimming shortened V by 5 bases and J by 2 bases, and 15 bases separated the two germline ends. CDR1 GTSNPN and CDR2 SVGIG come from the germline V gene (reference sequence). CDR3 length: 14 residues. CDR3 bases: TGTGCCTGGGGGGGGTGGCCTAGACAAGAGACCCAGTACTTC. Protein product: CAWGGWPRQETQYF.

This chain connects TRBV7-8 to TRBJ1-1, with D perhaps matching TRBD1 (6 bases). V lost 2 bases, J lost 5 bases, and 27 bases lay in between. The CDR3 has 19 residues. Germline values: CDR1 SGHVS, CDR2 FQNEAQ. CDR3 region: CASSLTHRSQGLMLTEAFF. CDR3 in DNA: TGTGCCAGCAGCTTAACACACAGATCACAGGGCTTGATGCTAACTGAAGCTTTCTTT.

The CDR3 DNA follows: TGTGCCAGCAGCTTGGCGGTCAGGGATAAGGAGACCCAGTACTTC. Protein product: CASSLAVRDKETQYF. This chain connects TRBV5-4 to TRBJ2-5; tentative D call: TRBD1 (5 bases). V was pared by 0 bases and J by 5 bases, with 14 bases between. Germline V gives CDR1 SGHNT, CDR2 YYREEE (reference sequence). The CDR3 length is 15 residues.

V and J are TRBV6-1 and TRBJ2-3, with D perhaps being TRBD1 or TRBD2 (6 bases each). V lost 0 bases and J 8 bases, leaving 12 bases between the germline ends. CDR1 and CDR2 (germline): MNHNS, SASEGT. This CDR3 contains 14 residues. CDR3 sequence reads: CASSEATGTFTQYF. DNA for the CDR3: TGTGCCAGCAGTGAAGCTACAGGGACTTTTACGCAGTATTTT.

This chain links TRBV3-1 (or the pseudogene TRBV3-2) with TRBJ2-4; tentatively, D is TRBD2 (6 bases). The CDR3 sequence is 16 residues long. The V end was cut by 1 base, the J end by 2 bases, with 12 bases between. Germline CDR1 reads LGHDT; CDR2 reads YNNKEL (reference sequence). CDR3 DNA: TGTGCCAGCAGCCAAGCGGGAGTTCCTTCCAAAAACATTCAGTACTTC. Its protein is CASSQAGVPSKNIQYF.

The chain recombines TRBV5-1 with TRBJ1-1; D is perhaps TRBD1 (5 bases). Trimming took 1 base from V and 2 from J, leaving 18 bases between them. This CDR3 comprises 17 residues. Germline CDR1 is SGHRS and CDR2 is YFSETQ. CDR3 sequence reads: CASSLYVVQGRNTEAFF. CDR3 bases: TGCGCCAGCAGCTTGTATGTCGTTCAGGGCCGCAACACTGAAGCTTTCTTT.

The rearrangement joins TRBV5-6 to TRBJ1-2; D is unresolved. Germline CDR1 and CDR2: SGHDT and YYEEEE. V gave up 3 bases and J gave up 2 bases, with 8 bases separating them. This CDR3 comprises 13 residues. The CDR3 nucleotides read TGTGCCAGCAGCTCGGGGAGAAACTATGGCTACACCTTC. It yields the protein CASSSGRNYGYTF.

The table lists this clone with a few counts. DNA of the CDR3: TGTGCCAGCAGCTTAACGCTAGCGGGGGGGCCGGGAGAGCAGTTCTTC. Its translation is CASSLTLAGGPGEQFF. This rearrangement joins TRBV7-3 to TRBJ2-1; 12 bases match TRBD2. V was clipped by 0 bases and J by 10 bases; unmatched bases: 7. CDR3 size: 16 residues. Germline V gene lookup returns CDR1 SGHTA and CDR2 FQGTGA.

The rearrangement joins TRBV7-3 to TRBJ1-6; 7 bases are a match to TRBD1. CDR3 length: 14 residues. CDR1 is SGHTA, CDR2 FQGTGA, per germline. With V trimmed by 5 bases and J by 7 bases, 5 bases remained unmatched. In DNA form, the CDR3 reads TGTGCCAGCAGCCACGGGACAGCGAATTCACCCCTCCACTTT. This translates into CASSHGTANSPLHF. The whole variable domain, filled in from reference TRBV7-3 and TRBJ1-6, reads GAGVSQTPSNKVTEKGKYVELRCDPISGHTALYWYRQSLGQGPEFLIYFQGTGAADDSGLPNDRFFAVRPEGSVSTLKIQRTERGDSAVYLCASSHGTANSPLHFGNGTRLTVT.

This clone was recorded a few times. V is TRBV2 and J is TRBJ1-5; D remains unclear. The CDR3 sequence is 15 residues long. Germline CDR1 reads SNHLY; CDR2 reads FYNNEI. Trimming stripped 1 base from V and 2 bases from J, with 9 bases between. CDR3 loop: CASSEDGLGNQPQHF. The CDR3 coding sequence is TGTGCCAGCAGTGAAGATGGGTTGGGCAATCAGCCCCAGCATTTT. The full variable domain, rest sourced from reference TRBV2 and TRBJ1-5, is EPEVTQTPSHQVTQMGQEVILRCVPISNHLYFYWYRQILGQKVEFLVSFYNNEISEKSEIFDDQFSVERPDGSNFTLKIRSTKLEDSAMYFCASSEDGLGNQPQHFGDGTRLSIL.

The rearrangement links TRBV7-9 to TRBJ1-5; tentatively, D is TRBD1 (6 bases). The V and J ends lost 2 bases and 7 bases respectively, with 9 bases between them. This CDR3 comprises 13 residues. CDR1 SEHNR and CDR2 FQNEAQ come from the germline V gene (reference sequence). In nucleotides, the CDR3 is TGTGCCAGCAGCTTAAAGGGGGAACAGCCCCAGCATTTT. Its translation: CASSLKGEQPQHF.

The chain uses TRBV23-1 and TRBJ1-2; TRBD1 is a possible D gene (6 bases). TRBV23-1 is labeled an ORF, and its function is uncertain. The CDR3 extends over 18 amino acids. V was clipped by 2 bases and J by 2 bases, with 21 bases between them. CDR3 bases: TGCGCCAGCAGTCAAACCCCTCCCTTGGGACATAACAACTATGGCTACACCTTC. Its translation is CASSQTPPLGHNNYGYTF.

The rearrangement links TRBV24-1 to TRBJ2-3; TRBD2 matches 9 bases. The CDR3 covers 15 residues. Germline-derived CDR1 and CDR2 are KGHDR and SFDVKD. Trimming removed 7 bases from V and 3 bases from J; junction bases left unmatched: 7. The CDR3 here is CATSSPGLATDTQYF. As DNA, the CDR3 is TGTGCCACCAGCAGTCCCGGACTAGCGACAGATACGCAGTATTTT.

In nucleotides, the CDR3 is TGTGCCAGCAGTTTATCGAGGGTGAATGAGCAGTTCTTC. Translating it yields CASSLSRVNEQFF. This sequence joins TRBV12-3 or TRBV12-4 and TRBJ2-1; D possibly corresponds to TRBD2 (5 bases). The CDR3 is 13 residues long. V lost 2 bases to trimming and J lost 7 bases, with 9 bases between them.

The chain has TRBV21-1 and TRBJ2-7. TRBV21-1 is reported as a pseudogene. The CDR3 runs to 15 residues. This chain's CDR3 is CASSTRTTYIYEQYV. DNA for the CDR3: TGTGCCAGCAGCACTAGAACGACATACATCTACGAGCAGTACGTC.